This T cell receptor beta chain was captured in a study of radiotherapy plus CTLA-4 blockade in lung cancer. With ipilimumab providing CTLA-4 blockade, focal radiation was administered to patients who had chemo-refractory metastatic non-small-cell lung cancer. The CDR3 sequence is 16 residues long. CDR1 and CDR2 from the germline V gene are LGHNA and YSLEER. The trim removed 0 bases at V and 2 bases at J, leaving 6 bases unmatched. General observations from the study: Response was reportedly best predicted by early blood T cell clone dynamics, with interferon-beta. Clones of tumor-derived TCRs expanded in blood after radiotherapy plus ipilimumab.

This table comes from immunoSEQ multiplex PCR, and its TCRdb copy is limited to in-frame clones, with some not included. The table lists 80,000 or so clones, about 79% of them singletons. About this clone itself: What it binds is unknown.

The V gene is TRBV4-3, the J gene TRBJ2-7, with TRBD2 matching over 8 bases. The sample in question was peripheral blood, obtained from a patient treated with radiotherapy plus ipilimumab. This clonotype was obtained from a human donor with non-small cell lung cancer whose response to radiotherapy plus ipilimumab could not be evaluated. Some clones in this sample may be carry-over from other donors' samples. The CDR3 loop is CASSQDVTSGAYEQYF. CDR3 in DNA: TGCGCCAGCAGCCAAGATGTCACTAGCGGCGCCTACGAGCAGTACTTC.